Given below is one TCR beta chain in context. Its antigen remains unknown. CDR3 size: 20 residues. Germline V gene data show CDR1 as MNHEY and CDR2 as SMNVEV (reference sequence). After removal of 0 bases from V and 6 bases from J, the junction contained 14 bases not matched to a gene. The entry originates in a study of radiotherapy plus CTLA-4 blockade in lung cancer. Overall study findings and caveats: In blood, tumor-derived TCR clones expanded after radiotherapy plus ipilimumab.

Enrolled patients, whose metastatic non-small-cell lung cancer was chemo-refractory, received focal radiation plus CTLA-4 blockade with ipilimumab. Assay used: immunoSEQ multiplex PCR; TCRdb lists only in-frame clones, some missing. In the table there are 100,000 or so clones, around 83% of which are singletons. J is TRBJ2-3 and V is TRBV27; 14 bases line up with TRBD2. The sequencing here drew on peripheral blood, taken from a patient treated with radiotherapy plus ipilimumab. The TCR was taken from a human donor with non-small cell lung cancer that progressed on radiotherapy plus ipilimumab. CDR3 sequence: CASSLSLGAGLAGVWDTQYF. CDR3 bases: TGTGCCAGCAGTTTATCGTTAGGCGCGGGACTAGCGGGAGTATGGGATACGCAGTATTTT.